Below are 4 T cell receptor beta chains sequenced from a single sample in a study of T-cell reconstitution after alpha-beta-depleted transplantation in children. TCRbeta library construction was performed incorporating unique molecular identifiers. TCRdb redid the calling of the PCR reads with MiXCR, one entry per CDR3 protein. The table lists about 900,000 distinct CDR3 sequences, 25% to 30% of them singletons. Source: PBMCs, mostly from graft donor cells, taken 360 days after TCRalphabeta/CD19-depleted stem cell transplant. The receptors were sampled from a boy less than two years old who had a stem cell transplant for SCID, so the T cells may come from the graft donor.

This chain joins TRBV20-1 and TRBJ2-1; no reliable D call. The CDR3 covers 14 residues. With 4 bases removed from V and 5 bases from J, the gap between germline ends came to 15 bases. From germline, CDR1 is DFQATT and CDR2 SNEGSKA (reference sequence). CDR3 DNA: TGCAGTGCTACCGCCCTTATGTGGAACAATGAGCAGTTCTTC. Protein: CSATALMWNNEQFF.

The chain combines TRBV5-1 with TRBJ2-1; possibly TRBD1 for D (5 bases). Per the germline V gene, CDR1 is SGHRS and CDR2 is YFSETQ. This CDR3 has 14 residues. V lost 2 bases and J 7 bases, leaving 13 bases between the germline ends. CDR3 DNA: TGCGCCAGCAGCTTCATGGGGCATTGGAATGAGCAGTTCTTC. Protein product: CASSFMGHWNEQFF.

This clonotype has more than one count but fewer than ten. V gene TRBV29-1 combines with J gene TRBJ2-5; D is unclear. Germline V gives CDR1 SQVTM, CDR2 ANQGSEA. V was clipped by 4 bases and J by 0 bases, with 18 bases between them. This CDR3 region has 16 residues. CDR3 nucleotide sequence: TGCAGCGTTGTTCCAGTCCCTACACCGTACCAAGAGACCCAGTACTTC. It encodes CSVVPVPTPYQETQYF. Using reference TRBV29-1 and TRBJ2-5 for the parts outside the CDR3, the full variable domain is SAVISQKPSRDICQRGTSLTIQCQVDSQVTMMFWYRQQPGQSLTLIATANQGSEATYESGFVIDKFPISRPNLTFSTLTVSNMSPEDSSIYLCSVVPVPTPYQETQYFGPGTRLLVL.

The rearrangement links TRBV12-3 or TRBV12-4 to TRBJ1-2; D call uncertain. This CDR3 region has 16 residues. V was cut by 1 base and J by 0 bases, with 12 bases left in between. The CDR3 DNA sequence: TGTGCCAGCAGTTTAGGTGCCGCGTCCACTAACTATGGCTACACCTTC. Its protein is CASSLGAASTNYGYTF.